This is a list of T cell receptor beta chains from one sample in a study of Graves' ophthalmopathy and Graves' hyperthyroidism. TCRdb reprocessed the multiplex PCR reads via MiXCR and lists one record per CDR3 protein. The sample has 350,000 or so distinct CDR3 sequences; roughly 15% are singletons. What was sequenced was peripheral blood. The origin of the receptors is an adult man with Graves' ophthalmopathy. Both conserved end residues are part of each CDR3. The D gene is left open where the match is weak. Some rows mark clone size as missing; the rest say once, few, many or name a class of expanded clone.

v_call	clone_size	j_call	d_call	cdr3_aa	cdr3_nt
TRBV2	NA	TRBJ2-5	TRBD2	CASRGLAGQETPYF	TGTGCCAGCAGAGGACTAGCGGGCCAAGAGACCCCGTACTTC
TRBV28	many	TRBJ2-7	TRBD1	CASTKYRGRYEQYF	TGTGCCAGCACTAAATACAGGGGTCGGTATGAGCAGTACTTC
TRBV29-1	many	TRBJ1-5	NA	CSVEEGSGDQPQHF	TGCAGCGTTGAAGAAGGATCAGGGGATCAGCCCCAGCATTTT
TRBV29-1	many	TRBJ1-2	NA	CSATGQNYGYTF	TGCAGCGCTACAGGACAGAACTATGGCTACACCTTC
TRBV6-5	few	TRBJ1-2	TRBD1	CASSYSGTGPYGYTF	TGTGCCAGCAGTTACTCGGGGACAGGGCCCTATGGCTACACCTTC
TRBV7-2	many	TRBJ2-4	NA	CASSSLDIQYF	TGTGCCAGCAGCTCTCTCGACATTCAGTACTTC
TRBV18	NA	TRBJ1-3	NA	CASSPPSDRGNTIYF	TGTGCCAGCTCACCACCCTCGGACAGAGGAAACACCATATATTTT
TRBV3-1	few	TRBJ2-2	NA	CASSQEGSGTGELFF	TGTGCCAGCAGCCAAGAAGGGAGTGGTACCGGGGAGCTGTTTTTT
TRBV2	many	TRBJ2-5	NA	CASSAGTLSIETQYF	TGTGCCAGCAGCGCGGGGACCCTTTCAATAGAGACCCAGTACTTC
TRBV10-3	many	TRBJ1-3	NA	CAISDGGNSGNTIYF	TGTGCCATCAGCGACGGGGGGAATTCGGGAAACACCATATATTTT
TRBV11-1	many	TRBJ2-7	TRBD2	CASSPDRAGTSGSYEQYF	TGTGCCAGCAGCCCGGACAGGGCCGGGACTAGCGGCTCCTACGAGCAGTACTTC
TRBV20-1	NA	TRBJ2-7	NA	CSATPASANYEQYF	TGCAGTGCCACGCCCGCTAGCGCCAACTACGAGCAGTACTTC
TRBV28	NA	TRBJ1-1	NA	CASSPDSFTEAFF	TGTGCCAGCAGCCCTGACAGTTTCACTGAAGCTTTCTTT
TRBV7-2	many	TRBJ1-1	NA	CASSRGVDTEAFF	TGTGCCAGCAGCCGTGGGGTGGACACTGAAGCTTTCTTT
TRBV5-1	many	TRBJ2-3	NA	CASSFGSTDTQYF	TGCGCCAGCAGCTTTGGTAGCACAGATACGCAGTATTTT
TRBV19	many	TRBJ2-2	TRBD2	CASSPLAAGGTGELFF	TGTGCCAGTAGTCCCTTAGCCGCGGGGGGCACCGGGGAGCTGTTTTTT
TRBV5-1	many	TRBJ1-5	NA	CASSPEADSHNQPQHF	TGCGCCAGCAGTCCGGAAGCAGACAGCCACAATCAGCCCCAGCATTTT
TRBV24-1	NA	TRBJ1-1	NA	CATSDFKGQLNTEAFF	TGTGCCACCAGTGATTTCAAAGGACAGCTGAACACTGAAGCTTTCTTT